This is a list of T cell receptor beta chains from one sample in a study of blood T cell repertoires in COVID-19. Profiling relied on immunoSEQ multiplex PCR, and the TCRdb table lists in-frame clones only, not all of them. The repertoire holds some 19,000 clones, 65% to 85% seen once, with roughly 6.1% in the top ten. The sequenced material came from peripheral blood. All receptors come from a human donor in a cohort sampled during active COVID-19. CDR3s include the opening cysteine and the closing phenylalanine or tryptophan. A D gene is named only where the DNA matches it firmly. The size entry is marked missing in some rows and otherwise reads once, few, many or a size class.

>.|TRBV18|TRBJ2-4|16|.
CASSTLDSRNKNIQYF
TGTGCCAGCTCCACCCTGGACAGCCGCAACAAAAACATTCAGTACTTC
>.|TRBV6-4|TRBJ1-5|13|.
CASSGGENQPQHF
TGTGCCAGCAGTGGGGGGGAGAATCAGCCCCAGCATTTT
>.|TRBV6-5|TRBJ2-1|15|TRBD2
CASFPSGRVVNEQFF
TGTGCCAGCTTCCCTAGCGGGAGAGTTGTCAATGAGCAGTTCTTC
>.|TRBV30|TRBJ2-1|20|TRBD2
CAWSVLGGRALLISNNEQFF
TGTGCCTGGAGTGTACTTGGCGGGAGGGCTCTCCTCATTTCGAACAATGAGCAGTTCTTC
>.|TRBV7-9|TRBJ2-5|14|.
CASSSSVGIGTQYF
TGTGCCAGCAGCTCTAGCGTGGGGATAGGGACCCAGTACTTC
>.|TRBV7-3|TRBJ1-1|13|.
CASSFSRNTEAFF
TGTGCCAGCAGCTTTTCGAGGAACACTGAAGCTTTCTTT
>once|TRBV19|TRBJ2-7|14|.
CASSLRVDSYEQYF
TGTGCCAGTAGCCTCAGGGTTGACTCCTACGAGCAGTACTTC
>few|TRBV11-1|TRBJ2-7|14|.
CASSPPPGTYEQYF
TGTGCCAGCAGCCCCCCGCCGGGGACCTACGAGCAGTACTTC
>.|TRBV11-3|TRBJ2-1|13|.
CASSFYSSNEQFF
TGTGCCAGCAGCTTTTACAGTTCGAATGAGCAGTTCTTC
>.|TRBV4-2|TRBJ2-5|17|TRBD2
CASSQGGGVVPGETQYF
TGTGCCAGCAGCCAAGGGGGGGGAGTGGTTCCTGGAGAGACCCAGTACTTC
>.|TRBV13|TRBJ2-1|22|TRBD2
CASSFTHPGLAGGTWGYNEQFF
TGTGCCAGCAGCTTCACACACCCGGGACTAGCGGGAGGGACCTGGGGCTACAATGAGCAGTTCTTC
>.|TRBV18|TRBJ2-1|15|TRBD2
CASSPPLAGVYEQFF
TGTGCCAGCTCACCACCTCTAGCGGGAGTCTATGAGCAGTTCTTC
>.|TRBV6-1|TRBJ2-6|16|.
CASSGGHNSGANVLTF
TGTGCCAGCAGTGGGGGACACAACTCTGGGGCCAACGTCCTGACTTTC
>.|TRBV6-6|TRBJ2-7|15|TRBD1
CASSPLGQGANEQYF
TGTGCCAGCAGTCCCCTCGGACAGGGGGCAAACGAGCAGTACTTC
>.|TRBV7-8|TRBJ1-5|16|.
CASSPSRRVSDQPQHF
TGTGCCAGCAGCCCCAGCAGGCGTGTCAGTGATCAGCCCCAGCATTTT
>once|TRBV7-2|TRBJ1-2|13|TRBD1
CASSKGQGQGYTF
TGTGCCAGCAGCAAGGGACAGGGGCAGGGCTACACCTTC
>.|TRBV28|TRBJ2-7|11|.
CASRHEGEQYF
TGTGCCAGCAGGCACGAGGGCGAGCAGTACTTC
>.|TRBV5-1|TRBJ2-5|14|.
CASSRDGEAETQYF
TGCGCCAGCAGCCGGGATGGGGAGGCGGAGACCCAGTACTTC
>once|TRBV30|TRBJ2-4|17|.
CAWGPHRGGLAKNIQYF
TGTGCCTGGGGTCCCCACCGTGGCGGTCTAGCCAAAAACATTCAGTACTTC
>once|TRBV12-3/TRBV12-4|TRBJ1-5|12|.
CASSLMNQPQHF
TGTGCCAGCAGTCTAATGAATCAGCCCCAGCATTTT
>.|TRBV5-6|TRBJ2-7|15|.
CASSINTGFTYEQYF
TGTGCCAGCAGCATCAATACGGGATTTACCTACGAGCAGTACTTC
>.|TRBV28|TRBJ1-2|11|TRBD1
CASSLGQSYTF
TGTGCCAGCAGTTTGGGACAGTCCTACACCTTC
>once|TRBV6-4|TRBJ2-3|16|.
CASSDSKGAGTDTQYF
TGTGCCAGCAGTGACTCGAAAGGGGCCGGCACAGATACGCAGTATTTT
>.|TRBV7-3|TRBJ2-1|17|TRBD2
CASSPRTSGKKYNEQFF
TGTGCCAGCAGCCCACGGACTAGCGGGAAAAAATACAATGAGCAGTTCTTC
>.|TRBV27|TRBJ2-5|15|TRBD1
CASSLWGQGRETQYF
TGTGCCAGCAGTTTATGGGGACAGGGCCGAGAGACCCAGTACTTC
>.|TRBV28|TRBJ2-2|14|TRBD1
CASRDRGNTGELFF
TGTGCCAGCAGGGACAGGGGTAACACCGGGGAGCTGTTTTTT
>.|TRBV6-5|TRBJ1-2|14|.
CASSSTGYNYGYTF
TGTGCCAGCAGTAGTACAGGGTACAACTATGGCTACACCTTC